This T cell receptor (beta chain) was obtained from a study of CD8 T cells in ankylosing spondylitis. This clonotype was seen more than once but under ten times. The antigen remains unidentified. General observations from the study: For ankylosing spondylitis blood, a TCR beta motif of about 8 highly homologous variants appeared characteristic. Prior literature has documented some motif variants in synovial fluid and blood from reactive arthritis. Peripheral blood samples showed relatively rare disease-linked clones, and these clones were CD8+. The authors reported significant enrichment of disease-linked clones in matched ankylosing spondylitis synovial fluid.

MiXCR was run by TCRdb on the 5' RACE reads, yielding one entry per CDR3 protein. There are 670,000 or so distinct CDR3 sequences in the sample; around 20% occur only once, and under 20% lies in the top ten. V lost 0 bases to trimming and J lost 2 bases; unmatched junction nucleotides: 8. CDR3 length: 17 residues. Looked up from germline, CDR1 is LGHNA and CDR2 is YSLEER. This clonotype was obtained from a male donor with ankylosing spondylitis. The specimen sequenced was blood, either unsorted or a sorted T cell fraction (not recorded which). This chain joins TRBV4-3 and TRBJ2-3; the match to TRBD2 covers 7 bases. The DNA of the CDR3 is TGCGCCAGCAGCCAAGAATGGCTAGCGGACGCCACAGATACGCAGTATTTT. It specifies CASSQEWLADATDTQYF.